This is a list of T cell receptor beta chains from one sample in a study of neurological immune-mediated disorders. MiXCR, applied by TCRdb to the 5' RACE reads, yields one record per CDR3 protein. The table includes about 44,000 distinct CDR3 sequences, 20% to 25% detected once. What was sequenced was PBMCs. These receptors originate from a man aged 55-75 years with HTLV-1-associated myelopathy (HAM/TSP). The CDR3 runs from the conserved cysteine through the conserved F or W. A D gene is named only where the DNA matches it firmly. A clone size is listed for some rows: how often the clone was seen (once, few, many), or a class if it is expanded.

D	V	J	length	size	DNA	CDR3
TRBD1	TRBV4-2	TRBJ1-2	14	many	TGTGCCAGCAGCCAAGAAGACAGGGTGGGAGGCTACACCTTC	CASSQEDRVGGYTF
TRBD2	TRBV20-1	TRBJ2-7	16	many	TGCAGTGCTAGATACGGACTAGCGGGGCCCTCCTACGAGCAGTACTTC	CSARYGLAGPSYEQYF
TRBD1	TRBV27	TRBJ2-2	19	many	TGTGCCAGCAGTCTCCCCGGGACAGGGAATAACAAAAACACCGGGGAGCTGTTTTTT	CASSLPGTGNNKNTGELFF
.	TRBV7-9	TRBJ1-2	15	medium-sized	TGTGCCAGCAGCTTAGAATTGGTCGCTAACTATGGCTACACCTTC	CASSLELVANYGYTF
TRBD2	TRBV5-1	TRBJ2-2	16	.	TGCGCCAGCAGCATCAGACTAGCGGCGGGCACCGGGGAGCTGTTTTTT	CASSIRLAAGTGELFF
TRBD1	TRBV5-1	TRBJ2-2	15	many	TGCGCCAGCAGCCGGGACAGCTCTTACGCCGGGGAGCTGTTTTTT	CASSRDSSYAGELFF
.	TRBV27	TRBJ2-1	15	many	TGTGCCAGCAGTTTCCGGGACGCAGCATACAATGAGCAGTTCTTC	CASSFRDAAYNEQFF
TRBD1	TRBV20-1	TRBJ1-5	14	medium-sized	TGCAGTGCTAGCCCGGGACAGGGTGATCAGCCCCAGCATTTT	CSASPGQGDQPQHF
.	TRBV4-1	TRBJ2-6	17	many	TGCGCCAGCAGCCAAGACCACCTAGGGGTAGGGGCCAACGTCCTGACTTTC	CASSQDHLGVGANVLTF
.	TRBV4-1	TRBJ2-1	16	medium-sized	TGCGCCAGCAGCCAAGTCGACTTATTTATCTACAATGAGCAGTTCTTC	CASSQVDLFIYNEQFF
.	TRBV5-1	TRBJ2-7	19	few	TGCGCCAGCAGCTTAAAAGGACAGGGAGGACTAGCCTCCTCCTACGAGCAGTACTTC	CASSLKGQGGLASSYEQYF
.	TRBV20-1	TRBJ1-1	14	.	TGCAGTGCTAAACTCCCGGGCAGGGGAAGTGAAGCTTTCTTT	CSAKLPGRGSEAFF
.	TRBV5-5	TRBJ2-5	14	many	TGTGCCAGCAGCAGCGGGACACCACAAGAGACCCAGTACTTC	CASSSGTPQETQYF
.	TRBV10-2	TRBJ2-3	14	many	TGCGCCACTCGTCTAGCTCCTAGCACAGATACGCAGTATTTT	CATRLAPSTDTQYF
.	TRBV29-1	TRBJ1-1	11	many	TGCAGCGTGACAGTGAACACTGAAGCTTTCTTT	CSVTVNTEAFF
.	TRBV12-3/TRBV12-4	TRBJ1-1	15	many	TGTGCCAGCAGTTTAGGACGGGGGGTGAACACTGAAGCTTTCTTT	CASSLGRGVNTEAFF
.	TRBV12-3/TRBV12-4	TRBJ1-1	14	many	TGTGCCAGCAGTCCCGGGAGGAGGAACACTGAAGCTTTCTTT	CASSPGRRNTEAFF
.	TRBV5-1	TRBJ2-2	16	many	TGCGCCAGCAGCTTGGAGGGGGTAGCGAACACCGGGGAGCTGTTTTTT	CASSLEGVANTGELFF
.	TRBV27	TRBJ2-7	15	many	TGTGCCAGCAGTAAACGGGCAGGGTCTACCTACGAGCAGTACTTC	CASSKRAGSTYEQYF
.	TRBV3-1	TRBJ2-5	15	many	TGTGCCAGCAGCCAAGTTCCAGGGCCCCAAGAGACCCAGTACTTC	CASSQVPGPQETQYF
TRBD2	TRBV5-1	TRBJ2-3	14	medium-sized	TGCGCCAGCAGCCAGGGACTAGTTCTTGATACGCAGTATTTT	CASSQGLVLDTQYF
TRBD2	TRBV20-1	TRBJ2-3	14	many	TGCAGTGCCCAGACGGGAGGGCCGAAGGATACGCAGTATTTT	CSAQTGGPKDTQYF
.	TRBV6-5	TRBJ2-3	15	.	TGTGCCAGCAGTTACTCGAGGGTTGAGACAGATACGCAGTATTTT	CASSYSRVETDTQYF
.	TRBV15	TRBJ1-2	12	many	TGTGCCACCGGAAAAGGGAACTATGGCTACACCTTC	CATGKGNYGYTF
TRBD2	TRBV20-1	TRBJ2-1	14	once	TGCAGTGCTAGAGCTGGTAGCGGGAGTACTGAGCAGTTCTTC	CSARAGSGSTEQFF
.	TRBV28	TRBJ2-7	15	.	TGTGCCAACAGTTTCCCGGGAGTAAACCCTTACGAGCAGTACTTC	CANSFPGVNPYEQYF
TRBD2	TRBV20-1	TRBJ2-1	15	many	TGCAGTGCTAGAGATGCTAGCGGGCGTTACAATGAGCAGTTCTTC	CSARDASGRYNEQFF
TRBD1	TRBV27	TRBJ2-7	15	.	TGTGCCAGCAGTCTCCTCAAGACAGGGGGCAACGAGCAGTACTTC	CASSLLKTGGNEQYF
TRBD1	TRBV20-1	TRBJ2-2	13	few	TGCAGTGCTGACGGGGGACAGGCCGGGGAGCTGTTTTTT	CSADGGQAGELFF
TRBD1	TRBV2	TRBJ1-3	15	.	TGTGCCAGCAGTGACCCAGGGGGGAGAGGAGACACCATATATTTT	CASSDPGGRGDTIYF
.	TRBV28	TRBJ1-2	15	many	TGTGCCAGCAGAAACCAGGGGAGGCCCAACTATGGCTACACCTTC	CASRNQGRPNYGYTF
TRBD2	TRBV29-1	TRBJ2-7	21	many	TGCAGCGTTTCTGACCCGGGGGGGTTGACAGAATGGGGGAACCGTTACTACGAGCAGTACTTC	CSVSDPGGLTEWGNRYYEQYF
.	TRBV5-1	TRBJ2-3	14	many	TGCGCCAGCAGCTTGGATTCGGGACCAGATACGCAGTATTTT	CASSLDSGPDTQYF
.	TRBV4-1	TRBJ2-3	15	.	TGCGCCAGCAGCCAAGGCTTCAGAATGGGGGATACACAGTATTTT	CASSQGFRMGDTQYF
.	TRBV4-2	TRBJ1-1	13	.	TGTGCCAGCAGCCAGACTATGAACACTGAAGCTTTCTTT	CASSQTMNTEAFF
.	TRBV20-1	TRBJ2-4	12	.	TGCAGTGCTAGAGATAAGGCAAACATTCAGTACTTC	CSARDKANIQYF
TRBD1	TRBV28	TRBJ2-1	15	many	TGTGCCAGCCCCCCGGGCAGGGGGCAATACAATGAGCAGTTCTTC	CASPPGRGQYNEQFF
.	TRBV12-3/TRBV12-4	TRBJ2-3	16	.	TGTGCCAGCAGTCGCCCACAGATGTCCACGGCAGATACGCAGTATTTT	CASSRPQMSTADTQYF
TRBD1	TRBV15	TRBJ2-7	15	many	TGTGCCACCAGCAGGGAAAACAGGGGGCAGGGAGAGCAGTACTTC	CATSRENRGQGEQYF
.	TRBV10-2	TRBJ2-5	11	.	TGCGCCAGCAGTGAGGTAGAGACCCAGTACTTC	CASSEVETQYF
TRBD1	TRBV12-3/TRBV12-4	TRBJ1-5	13	many	TGTGCCAGCAGGGGACAGGTGGGACAGCCCCAGCATTTT	CASRGQVGQPQHF
TRBD1	TRBV5-1	TRBJ2-2	16	many	TGCGCCAGCAGCTTGGAGACAGGGCAGCACACCGGGGAGCTGTTTTTT	CASSLETGQHTGELFF
.	TRBV20-1	TRBJ2-7	17	many	TGCAGTGCTGACTCCACTGGCGGAAGGAGGGGGTCCTACGAGCAGTACTTC	CSADSTGGRRGSYEQYF
TRBD1	TRBV24-1	TRBJ1-1	14	many	TGTGCCACCAGAGGACAGGGAATGAACACTGAAGCTTTCTTT	CATRGQGMNTEAFF
TRBD2	TRBV20-1	TRBJ2-2	16	many	TGCAGTGCTAGCCGAGCGGGAGCATCGAACACCGGGGAGCTGTTTTTT	CSASRAGASNTGELFF
.	TRBV6-6	TRBJ1-5	15	many	TGTGCCAGCAGTCAAGATTTGTTCCGAGGATCGCCCCAGCATTTT	CASSQDLFRGSPQHF
.	TRBV20-1	TRBJ2-1	14	many	TGCAGTGCTAGTTTTTGGGGTCTCTACAATGAGCAGTTCTTC	CSASFWGLYNEQFF
TRBD2	TRBV20-1	TRBJ2-1	16	many	TGCAGTGCTAGAGATTTTGAGCGGCGCGGGAGAGGTGAGCAGTTCTTC	CSARDFERRGRGEQFF
TRBD2	TRBV6-5	TRBJ2-7	15	many	TGTGCCAGCAGTACCCGGACTAGCGGGAGAGCCGAGCAGTACTTC	CASSTRTSGRAEQYF
.	TRBV20-1	TRBJ2-7	13	.	TGCAGTGCTAGGGACAGTCTAACCTACGAGCAGTACTTC	CSARDSLTYEQYF
.	TRBV18	TRBJ2-1	16	.	TGTGCCAGCTCACCACGTCCCCATTTAAAAGCTTACGAGGGGTTCTTC	CASSPRPHLKAYEGFF
.	TRBV29-1	TRBJ2-5	14	many	TGCAGCGTTGAATCGTCAAGGTTTCTAGGGACCCAGTACTTC	CSVESSRFLGTQYF